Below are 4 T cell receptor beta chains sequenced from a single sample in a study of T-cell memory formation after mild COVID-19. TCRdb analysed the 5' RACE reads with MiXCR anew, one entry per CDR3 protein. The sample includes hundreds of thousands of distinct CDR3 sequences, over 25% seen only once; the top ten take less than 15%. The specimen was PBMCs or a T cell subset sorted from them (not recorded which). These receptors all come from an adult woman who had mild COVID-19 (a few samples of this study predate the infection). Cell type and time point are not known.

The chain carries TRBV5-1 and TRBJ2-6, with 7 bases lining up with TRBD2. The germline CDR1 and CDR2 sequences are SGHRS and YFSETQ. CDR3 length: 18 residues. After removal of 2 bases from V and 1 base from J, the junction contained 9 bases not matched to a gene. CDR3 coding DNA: TGCGCCAGCAGCTTTGAAGCGGGATTCTCTTCTGGGGCCAACGTCCTGACTTTC. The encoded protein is CASSFEAGFSSGANVLTF.

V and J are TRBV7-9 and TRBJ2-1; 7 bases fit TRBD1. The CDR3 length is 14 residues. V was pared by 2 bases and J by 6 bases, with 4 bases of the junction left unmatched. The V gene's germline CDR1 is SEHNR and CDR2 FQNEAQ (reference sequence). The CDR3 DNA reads TGTGCCAGCAGCTTAAGGAACAGGGGCAATGAGCAGTTCTTC. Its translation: CASSLRNRGNEQFF.

CDR3 residues: CASSSQWGDYGYTF. CDR3 in DNA: TGCGCCAGCAGCTCACAGTGGGGTGACTATGGCTACACCTTC. The chain couples TRBV5-1 to TRBJ1-2; D not resolved. From germline, CDR1 is SGHRS and CDR2 YFSETQ. CDR3 length: 14 amino acids. V was clipped by 3 bases and J by 3 bases, with 12 bases between them.

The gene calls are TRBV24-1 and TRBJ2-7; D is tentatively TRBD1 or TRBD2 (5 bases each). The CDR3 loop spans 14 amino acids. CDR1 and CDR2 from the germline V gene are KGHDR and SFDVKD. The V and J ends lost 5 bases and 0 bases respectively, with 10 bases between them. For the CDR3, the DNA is TGTGCCACCAGTGGGGCAGGGAGCTCCTACGAGCAGTACTTC. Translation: CATSGAGSSYEQYF.